The rows below give T cell receptor beta chains drawn from one sample of a study of OX40 agonist ivuxolimab in advanced cancers. Profiling relied on immunoSEQ multiplex PCR, and the TCRdb table lists in-frame clones only, not all of them. Of 65,000 to 80,000 clones detected, 80% to 90% appear once; the ten largest clones hold under 2.5%. The specimen was CD4+ or CD8+ T cells sorted from blood, collected in a trial of the OX40 agonist ivuxolimab. Receptors were obtained from an adult with an advanced solid tumor such as melanoma, head and neck, liver or kidney cancer. CDR3s include the opening cysteine and the closing phenylalanine or tryptophan. A D gene is named only where the DNA matches it firmly. Clone size is not always given. Where it is, it says once, few, many or a class for expanded clones.

j_gene	abundance	d_gene	v_gene	CDR3aa	CDR3nt
TRBJ2-7	NA	NA	TRBV5-1	CASSLYQDASYEQYF	TGCGCCAGCAGCTTGTACCAGGACGCCTCCTACGAGCAGTACTTC
TRBJ2-7	NA	TRBD2	TRBV4-2	CASSQGVQRGGYEQYF	TGTGCCAGCAGCCAAGGAGTCCAGCGGGGGGGCTACGAGCAGTACTTC
TRBJ2-7	NA	TRBD2	TRBV5-1	CASSLRTSGNWEQYF	TGCGCCAGCAGCTTAAGGACTAGCGGTAATTGGGAGCAGTACTTC
TRBJ1-2	NA	NA	TRBV25-1	CASSGGGAFYTF	TGTGCCAGCTCCGGTGGGGGGGCCTTCTACACCTTC
TRBJ2-7	NA	NA	TRBV4-2	CASSLEPSREQYF	TGTGCCAGCAGCTTAGAACCCTCGAGGGAGCAGTACTTC
TRBJ2-2	NA	NA	TRBV11-3	CASSRTRGRHTGELFF	TGTGCCAGCAGCCGGACTAGGGGGAGGCACACCGGGGAGCTGTTTTTT
TRBJ1-6	NA	TRBD1	TRBV9	CASSEGTGKSPLHF	TGTGCCAGCAGCGAAGGGACAGGGAAATCACCCCTCCACTTT
TRBJ1-2	NA	NA	TRBV4-1	CASSQGGGGDGYTF	TGCGCCAGCAGCCAAGGGGGAGGCGGGGATGGCTACACCTTC
TRBJ1-5	NA	NA	TRBV18	CASSPSQGVAPQHF	TGTGCCAGCTCCCCGTCCCAGGGTGTTGCGCCCCAGCATTTT
TRBJ2-7	NA	NA	TRBV27	CASTGGWGYEQYF	TGTGCCAGCACCGGAGGTTGGGGGTACGAGCAGTACTTC
TRBJ1-4	NA	TRBD1	TRBV30	CAWSTGAYEKLFF	TGTGCCTGGAGTACAGGGGCGTATGAAAAACTGTTTTTT
TRBJ1-6	NA	NA	TRBV30	CAWSPSGNSPLHF	TGTGCCTGGAGCCCCTCGGGGAATTCACCCCTCCACTTT
TRBJ1-4	NA	NA	TRBV2	CASSESGPGNEKLFF	TGTGCCAGCAGTGAATCGGGCCCGGGTAATGAAAAACTGTTTTTT
TRBJ1-4	NA	NA	TRBV18	CASSPGLAEKLFF	TGTGCCAGCTCACCCGGTTTAGCCGAAAAACTGTTTTTT
TRBJ1-1	many	TRBD1	TRBV19	CANQTGSTEAFF	TGTGCCAACCAGACAGGGAGCACTGAAGCTTTCTTT
TRBJ2-7	once	NA	TRBV7-2	CASSLATYEQYF	TGTGCCAGCAGCTTGGCCACCTACGAGCAGTACTTC
TRBJ1-6	once	NA	TRBV6-6	CASRGVVLHSPLHF	TGTGCCAGCAGGGGGGTCGTTCTCCATTCACCCCTCCACTTT
TRBJ2-1	NA	NA	TRBV5-5	CASSLGATSYNEQFF	TGTGCCAGCAGCCTTGGTGCTACTTCCTACAATGAGCAGTTCTTC
TRBJ2-4	NA	NA	TRBV4-3	CASSRDNENIQYF	TGCGCCAGCAGCCGAGACAACGAAAACATTCAGTACTTC
TRBJ2-2	NA	NA	TRBV5-6	CASSVQGTDTGELFF	TGTGCCAGCAGCGTACAAGGGACGGACACCGGGGAGCTGTTTTTT
TRBJ1-2	NA	NA	TRBV5-5	CASSLRGLGGYTF	TGTGCCAGCAGCCTCAGGGGTCTCGGTGGCTACACCTTC
TRBJ1-1	NA	NA	TRBV7-8	CASSLDRFSISVLNTEAFF	TGTGCCAGCAGCTTAGACAGGTTCTCAATTTCTGTGCTGAACACTGAAGCTTTCTTT
TRBJ2-5	once	NA	TRBV20-1	CSAPTAGTQYF	TGCAGTGCTCCAACAGCGGGGACCCAGTACTTC
TRBJ1-1	NA	NA	TRBV29-1	CSVAAMNTEAFF	TGCAGCGTTGCAGCTATGAACACTGAAGCTTTCTTT
TRBJ2-7	once	NA	TRBV5-6	CASSLTGFNYEQYF	TGTGCCAGCAGCTTGACGGGATTCAACTACGAGCAGTACTTC
TRBJ1-2	NA	TRBD1	TRBV28	CASSPSTGTVTRGYTF	TGTGCCAGTTCCCCGTCGACCGGGACAGTGACGCGGGGCTACACCTTC
TRBJ2-5	NA	TRBD2	TRBV18	CASSPVRGGETQYF	TGTGCCAGCTCACCGGTACGGGGAGGGGAGACCCAGTACTTC
TRBJ1-5	NA	NA	TRBV6-1	CASSEESGRRTQPQHF	TGTGCCAGCAGTGAAGAGTCCGGCAGGAGAACTCAGCCCCAGCATTTT
TRBJ2-5	NA	NA	TRBV14	CASSQGRRGGYQETQYF	TGTGCCAGCAGCCAAGGTCGCAGGGGTGGCTATCAAGAGACCCAGTACTTC
TRBJ1-1	NA	NA	TRBV11-2	CASHRVLNTEAFF	TGTGCCAGCCACAGGGTACTGAACACTGAAGCTTTCTTT
TRBJ2-3	NA	NA	TRBV6-1	CASSVLDTQYF	TGTGCCAGCAGTGTTCTCGATACGCAGTATTTT
TRBJ2-1	NA	TRBD2	TRBV30	CAWSVGGVTGQFF	TGTGCCTGGAGTGTGGGGGGGGTGACTGGGCAGTTCTTC
TRBJ2-3	NA	NA	TRBV5-1	CAGRPRPGTDTQYF	TGCGCCGGCAGGCCGCGGCCGGGCACAGATACGCAGTATTTT
TRBJ2-3	NA	TRBD1	TRBV19	CASSRQGRGADTQYF	TGTGCCAGTAGTCGACAGGGGCGCGGTGCAGATACGCAGTATTTT
TRBJ2-1	NA	TRBD2	TRBV5-1	CASSFGGLGLAGIVNEQFF	TGCGCCAGCAGCTTTGGGGGACTAGGACTAGCGGGAATTGTAAATGAGCAGTTCTTC
TRBJ2-2	NA	NA	TRBV4-2	CASSQDIRMVTGTGELFF	TGTGCCAGCAGCCAAGATATTCGTATGGTTACCGGCACCGGGGAGCTGTTTTTT
TRBJ2-5	NA	NA	TRBV28	CASSPQTMAGQETQYF	TGTGCCAGCAGCCCCCAAACCATGGCAGGGCAAGAGACCCAGTACTTC
TRBJ2-7	few	NA	TRBV5-4	CASSLGASVQYF	TGTGCCAGCAGCTTGGGCGCGAGCGTGCAGTACTTC